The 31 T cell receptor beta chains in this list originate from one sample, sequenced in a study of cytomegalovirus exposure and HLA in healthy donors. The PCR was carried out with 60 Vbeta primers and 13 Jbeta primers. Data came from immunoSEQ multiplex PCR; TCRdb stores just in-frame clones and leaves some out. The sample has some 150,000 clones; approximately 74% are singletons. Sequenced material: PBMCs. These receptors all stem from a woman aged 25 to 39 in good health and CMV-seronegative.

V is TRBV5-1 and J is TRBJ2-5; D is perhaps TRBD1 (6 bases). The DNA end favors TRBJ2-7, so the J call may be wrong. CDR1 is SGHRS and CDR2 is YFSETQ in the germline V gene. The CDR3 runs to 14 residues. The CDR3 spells CASSLEQGPYEQYF. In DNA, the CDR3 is TGCGCCAGCAGCCTGGAACAGGGCCCCTACGAGCAGTACTTC.

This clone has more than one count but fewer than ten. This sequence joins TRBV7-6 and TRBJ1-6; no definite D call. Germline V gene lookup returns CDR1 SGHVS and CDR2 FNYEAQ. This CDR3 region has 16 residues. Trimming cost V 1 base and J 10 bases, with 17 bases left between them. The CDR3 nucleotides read TGTGCCAGCAGCTTAGAGCCCCGGCTGGGCCGCTCACCCCTCCACTTT. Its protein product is CASSLEPRLGRSPLHF.

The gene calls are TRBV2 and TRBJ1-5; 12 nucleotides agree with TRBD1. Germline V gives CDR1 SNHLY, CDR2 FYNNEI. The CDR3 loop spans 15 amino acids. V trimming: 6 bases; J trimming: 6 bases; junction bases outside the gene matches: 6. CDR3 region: CASRAGTGGTQPQHF. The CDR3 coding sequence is TGTGCCAGCAGGGCCGGGACAGGGGGCACTCAGCCCCAGCATTTT. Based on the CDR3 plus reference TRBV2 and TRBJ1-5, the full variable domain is EPEVTQTPSHQVTQMGQEVILRCVPISNHLYFYWYRQILGQKVEFLVSFYNNEISEKSEIFDDQFSVERPDGSNFTLKIRSTKLEDSAMYFCASRAGTGGTQPQHFGDGTRLSIL.

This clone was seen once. The CDR3 DNA sequence: TGTGCCAGCAGTTTAGCGGGAGGGGGCTCCTACGAGCAGTACTTC. Amino acid sequence: CASSLAGGGSYEQYF. J is TRBJ2-7 and V is TRBV5-6; 11 bases align to TRBD2. Germline V lookup: CDR1 SGHDT, CDR2 YYEEEE. J lost 0 bases, V lost 5 bases, and 4 bases had no gene match. This CDR3 region has 15 residues.

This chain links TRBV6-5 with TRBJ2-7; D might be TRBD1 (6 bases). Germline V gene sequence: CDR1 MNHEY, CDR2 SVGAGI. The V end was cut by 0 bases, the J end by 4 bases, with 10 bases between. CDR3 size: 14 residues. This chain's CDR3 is CASSYSGTRYEQYF. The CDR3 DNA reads TGTGCCAGCAGTTACTCCGGGACACGTTACGAGCAGTACTTC.

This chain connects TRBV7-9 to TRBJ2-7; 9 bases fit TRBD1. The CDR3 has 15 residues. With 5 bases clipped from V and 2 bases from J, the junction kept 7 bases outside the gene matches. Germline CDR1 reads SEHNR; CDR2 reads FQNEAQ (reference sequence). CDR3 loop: CASSQEDRGPYEQYF. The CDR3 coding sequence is TGTGCCAGCAGCCAGGAGGACAGGGGCCCCTACGAGCAGTACTTC.

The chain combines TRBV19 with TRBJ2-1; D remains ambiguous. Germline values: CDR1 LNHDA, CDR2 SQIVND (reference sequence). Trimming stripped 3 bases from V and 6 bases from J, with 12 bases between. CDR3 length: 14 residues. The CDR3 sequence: CASSMLSTLNEQFF. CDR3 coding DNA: TGTGCCAGTAGTATGCTATCCACCCTCAATGAGCAGTTCTTC.

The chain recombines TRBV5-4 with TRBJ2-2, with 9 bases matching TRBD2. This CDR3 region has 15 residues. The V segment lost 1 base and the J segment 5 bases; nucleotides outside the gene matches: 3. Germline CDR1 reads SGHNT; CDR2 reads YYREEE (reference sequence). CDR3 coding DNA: TGTGCCAGCAGCTTGTGGAGCGGGGGGACCGGGGAGCTGTTTTTT. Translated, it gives CASSLWSGGTGELFF.

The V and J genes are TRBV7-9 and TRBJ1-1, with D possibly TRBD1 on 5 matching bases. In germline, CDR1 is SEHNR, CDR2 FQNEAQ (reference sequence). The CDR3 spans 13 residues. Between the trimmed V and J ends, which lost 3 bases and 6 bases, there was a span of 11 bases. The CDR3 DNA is TGTGCCAGCAGCTTTGGAGGGGCTGCTGAAGCTTTCTTT. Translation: CASSFGGAAEAFF.

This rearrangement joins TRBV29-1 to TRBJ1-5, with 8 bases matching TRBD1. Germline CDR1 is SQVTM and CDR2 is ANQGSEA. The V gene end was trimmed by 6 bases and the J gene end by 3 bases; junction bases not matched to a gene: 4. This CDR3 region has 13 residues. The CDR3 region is CSVGTGYNQPQHF. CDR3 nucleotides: TGCAGCGTGGGGACAGGATACAATCAGCCCCAGCATTTT.

The CDR3 protein is CASTGTSDRTQYF. For the CDR3, the DNA is TGTGCCAGCACCGGGACTAGCGACAGGACCCAGTACTTC. The chain couples TRBV27 to TRBJ2-5; 10 nucleotides align to TRBD2. The CDR3 runs to 13 residues. Germline lookup yields CDR1 MNHEY and CDR2 SMNVEV (reference sequence). J was trimmed by 7 bases and V by 7 bases; bases with no gene match: 6.

The CDR3 here is CASSRDGGDTGELFF. In DNA form, the CDR3 reads TGCGCCAGCAGCCGGGACGGAGGGGACACCGGGGAGCTGTTTTTT. The chain couples TRBV5-1 to TRBJ2-2; TRBD2 is a possible D gene (6 bases). The CDR3 has 15 residues. The V end lost 4 bases, the J end lost 3 bases, and 13 bases lay between the germline ends. CDR1 is SGHRS and CDR2 is YFSETQ in the germline V gene.

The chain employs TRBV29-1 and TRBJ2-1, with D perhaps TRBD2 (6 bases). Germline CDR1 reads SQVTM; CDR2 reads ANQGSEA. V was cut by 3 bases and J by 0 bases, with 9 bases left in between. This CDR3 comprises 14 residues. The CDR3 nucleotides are TGCAGCGTTGATGCGGGATTCTCCTACAATGAGCAGTTCTTC. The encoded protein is CSVDAGFSYNEQFF.

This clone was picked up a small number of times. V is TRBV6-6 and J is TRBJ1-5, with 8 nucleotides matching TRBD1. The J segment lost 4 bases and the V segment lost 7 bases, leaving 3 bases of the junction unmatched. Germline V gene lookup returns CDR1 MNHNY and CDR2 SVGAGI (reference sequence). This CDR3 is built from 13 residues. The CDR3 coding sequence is TGTGCCAGCACCAGACAGGGGAATCAGCCCCAGCATTTT. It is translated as CASTRQGNQPQHF.

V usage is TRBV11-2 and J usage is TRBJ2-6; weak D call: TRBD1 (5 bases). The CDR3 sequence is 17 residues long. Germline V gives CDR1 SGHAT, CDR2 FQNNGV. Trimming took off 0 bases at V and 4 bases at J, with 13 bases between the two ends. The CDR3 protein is CASSLELGLVGANVLTF. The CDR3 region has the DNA TGTGCCAGCAGCTTAGAATTGGGGCTGGTCGGGGCCAACGTCCTGACTTTC.

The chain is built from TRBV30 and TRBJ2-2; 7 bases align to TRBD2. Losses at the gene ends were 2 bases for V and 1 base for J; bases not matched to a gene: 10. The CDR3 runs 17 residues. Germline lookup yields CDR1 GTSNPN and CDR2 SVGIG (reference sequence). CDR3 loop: CAWSPTWGGRNTGELFF. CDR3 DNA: TGTGCCTGGAGTCCCACCTGGGGGGGAAGGAACACCGGGGAGCTGTTTTTT.

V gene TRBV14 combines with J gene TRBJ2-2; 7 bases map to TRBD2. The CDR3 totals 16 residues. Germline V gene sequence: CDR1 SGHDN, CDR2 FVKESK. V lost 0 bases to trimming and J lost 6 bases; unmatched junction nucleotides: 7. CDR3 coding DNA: TGTGCCAGCAGCCAAGAGGCGGGAGCGGGGCCCGGGGAGCTGTTTTTT. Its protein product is CASSQEAGAGPGELFF.

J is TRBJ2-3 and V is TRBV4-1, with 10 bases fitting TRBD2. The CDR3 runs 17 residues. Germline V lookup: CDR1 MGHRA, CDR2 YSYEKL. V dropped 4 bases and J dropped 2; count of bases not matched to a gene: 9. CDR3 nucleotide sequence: TGCGCCAGCAGCCTCGCCGGGACTAGCGCCCTCACAGATACGCAGTATTTT. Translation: CASSLAGTSALTDTQYF.

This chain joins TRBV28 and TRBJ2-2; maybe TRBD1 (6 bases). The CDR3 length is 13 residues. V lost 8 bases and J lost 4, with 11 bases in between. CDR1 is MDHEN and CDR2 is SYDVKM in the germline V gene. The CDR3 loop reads CASPNRVTGELFF. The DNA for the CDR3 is TGTGCCAGCCCGAACAGGGTCACCGGGGAGCTGTTTTTT.

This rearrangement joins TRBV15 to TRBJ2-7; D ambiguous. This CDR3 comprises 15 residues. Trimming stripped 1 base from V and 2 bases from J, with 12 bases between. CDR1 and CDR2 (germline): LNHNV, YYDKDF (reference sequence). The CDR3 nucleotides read TGTGCCACCAGCAGAGGACTTGACGGTACCTACGAGCAGTACTTC. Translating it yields CATSRGLDGTYEQYF.

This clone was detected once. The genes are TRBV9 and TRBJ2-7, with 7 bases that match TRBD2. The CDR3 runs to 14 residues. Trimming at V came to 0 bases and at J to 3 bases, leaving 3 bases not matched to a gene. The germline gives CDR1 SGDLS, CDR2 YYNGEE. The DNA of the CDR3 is TGTGCCAGCAGCGTAGCTAGCGGAGGCTACGAGCAGTACTTC. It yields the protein CASSVASGGYEQYF.

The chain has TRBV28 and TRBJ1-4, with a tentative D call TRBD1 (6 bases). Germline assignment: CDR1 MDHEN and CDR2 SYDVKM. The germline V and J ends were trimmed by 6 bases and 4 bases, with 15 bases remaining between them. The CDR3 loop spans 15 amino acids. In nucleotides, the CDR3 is TGTGCCAGCAGCTATCCGGGACATCTTAATGAAAAACTGTTTTTT. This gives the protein CASSYPGHLNEKLFF.

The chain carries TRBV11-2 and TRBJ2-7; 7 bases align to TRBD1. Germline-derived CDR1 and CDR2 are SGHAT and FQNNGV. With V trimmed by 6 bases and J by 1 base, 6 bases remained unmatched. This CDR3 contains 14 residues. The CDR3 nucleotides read TGTGCCAGCAGGCACAGGGGACAATCCTACGAGCAGTACTTC. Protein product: CASRHRGQSYEQYF.

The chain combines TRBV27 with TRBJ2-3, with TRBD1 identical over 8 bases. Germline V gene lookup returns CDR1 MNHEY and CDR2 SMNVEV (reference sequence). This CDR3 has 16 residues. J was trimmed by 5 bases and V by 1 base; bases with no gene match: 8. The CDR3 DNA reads TGTGCCAGCAGTTTATGGAACCAGGGGGCGGTAGATACGCAGTATTTT. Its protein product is CASSLWNQGAVDTQYF.

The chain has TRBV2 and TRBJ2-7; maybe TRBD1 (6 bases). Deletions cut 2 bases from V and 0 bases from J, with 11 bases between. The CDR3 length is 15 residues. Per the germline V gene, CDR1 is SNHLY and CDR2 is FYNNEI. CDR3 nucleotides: TGTGCCAGCAGTGAAAACCGGGGACACTCCTACGAGCAGTACTTC. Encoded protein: CASSENRGHSYEQYF.

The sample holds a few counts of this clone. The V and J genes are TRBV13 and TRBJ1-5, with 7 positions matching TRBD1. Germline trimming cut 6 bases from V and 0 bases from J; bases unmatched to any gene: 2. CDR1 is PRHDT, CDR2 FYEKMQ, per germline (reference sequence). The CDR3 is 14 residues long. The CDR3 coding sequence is TGTGCCAGCAGAAGACAGGGTAGCAATCAGCCCCAGCATTTT. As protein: CASRRQGSNQPQHF.

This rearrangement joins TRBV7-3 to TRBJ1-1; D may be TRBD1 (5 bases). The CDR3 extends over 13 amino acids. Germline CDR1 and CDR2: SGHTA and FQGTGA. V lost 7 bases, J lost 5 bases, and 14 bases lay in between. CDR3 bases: TGTGCCAGCAAAATAGCGGGGGGGACTGAAGCTTTCTTT. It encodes CASKIAGGTEAFF.

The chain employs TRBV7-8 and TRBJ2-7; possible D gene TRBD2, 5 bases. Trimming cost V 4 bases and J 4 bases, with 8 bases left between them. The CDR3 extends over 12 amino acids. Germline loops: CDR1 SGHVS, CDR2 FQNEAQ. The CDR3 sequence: CASSSWEYEQYF. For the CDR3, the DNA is TGTGCCAGCAGCTCCTGGGAGTACGAGCAGTACTTC.

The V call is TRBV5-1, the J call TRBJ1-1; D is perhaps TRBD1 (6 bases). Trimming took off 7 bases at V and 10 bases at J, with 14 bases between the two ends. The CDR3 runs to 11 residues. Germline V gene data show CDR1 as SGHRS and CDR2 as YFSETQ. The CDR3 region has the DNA TGCGCCAGCTTGGGCGGGGGGCGAGCTTTCTTT. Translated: CASLGGGRAFF.

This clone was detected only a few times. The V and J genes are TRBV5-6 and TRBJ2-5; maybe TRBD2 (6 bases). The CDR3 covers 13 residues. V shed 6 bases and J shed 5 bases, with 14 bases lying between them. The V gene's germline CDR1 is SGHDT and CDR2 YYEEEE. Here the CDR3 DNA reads TGTGCCAGCACTAGACTAGTGTTGGAGACCCAGTACTTC. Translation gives CASTRLVLETQYF.

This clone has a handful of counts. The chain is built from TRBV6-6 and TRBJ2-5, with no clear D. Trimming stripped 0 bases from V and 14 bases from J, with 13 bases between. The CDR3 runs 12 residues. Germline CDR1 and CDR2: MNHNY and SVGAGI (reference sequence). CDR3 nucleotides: TGTGCCAGCAGTTACTCGATAGAGCTCCCCTACTTC. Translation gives CASSYSIELPYF.